Listed here are 9 T cell receptor beta chains from one sample, sequenced in a study of brain metastases from non-small cell lung cancer. Here immunoSEQ multiplex PCR was the method, and the copy in TCRdb shows in-frame clones only, minus some. This sample carries around 2,200 clones, 75% to 95% of them seen once, and the ten largest clones take roughly 3%. The sequenced sample was primary lung tumor tissue. The source is a donor at least 40 years old with non-small cell lung cancer.

About this clone: One end of the junction fails to match germline, which may point to a read error. V gene TRBV28 combines with J gene TRBJ2-2, with D possibly TRBD1 on 6 matching bases. Per germline, CDR1 MDHEN and CDR2 SYDVKM. The CDR3 extends over 19 amino acids. This CDR3 reads CVSSRLRRTALSNTGELFF. CDR3 sequence (DNA): TGTGTCAGCAGTAGATTACGACGGACAGCCCTATCGAACACCGGGGAGCTGTTTTTT.

This chain connects TRBV3-1 (or the pseudogene TRBV3-2) to TRBJ2-6, with D possibly matching TRBD2 (5 bases). Germline V gives CDR1 LGHDT, CDR2 YNNKEL (reference sequence). Between the trimmed V and J ends, which lost 0 bases and 2 bases, there was a span of 11 bases. The CDR3 totals 17 residues. CDR3 sequence reads: CASSQDNRGAGANVLTF. The CDR3 coding sequence is TGTGCCAGCAGCCAAGATAATCGGGGAGCTGGGGCCAACGTCCTGACTTTC.

The J gene is TRBJ2-7, the V gene TRBV28; TRBD1 aligns across 8 bases. J gave up 2 bases and V 6 bases, and 15 bases lay outside the gene matches. The CDR3 has 17 residues. Germline CDR1 MDHEN, CDR2 SYDVKM. CDR3 DNA sequence: TGTGCCAGCAGACTACCTAGGCCGACAGGGGCTACCTACGAGCAGTACTTC. This translates into CASRLPRPTGATYEQYF. Full variable domain (missing parts from reference TRBV28 and TRBJ2-7): DVKVTQSSRYLVKRTGEKVFLECVQDMDHENMFWYRQDPGLGLRLIYFSYDVKMKEKGDIPEGYSVSREKKERFSLILESASTNQTSMYLCASRLPRPTGATYEQYFGPGTRLTVT.

With regard to this clone: A junction end diverges from the germline sequence, so it may reflect a read error. The rearrangement joins TRBV7-9 to TRBJ1-2, with D possibly matching TRBD1 (6 bases). The CDR3 covers 16 residues. CDR1 is SEHNR and CDR2 is FQNEAQ in the germline V gene (reference sequence). The CDR3 loop reads CTSSLALGGHIYGYTF. CDR3 sequence (DNA): TGTACCAGCAGCTTAGCGCTGGGGGGGCATATCTATGGCTACACCTTC.

The chain employs TRBV2 and TRBJ2-7; 9 bases map to TRBD2. The CDR3 covers 15 residues. Germline lookup yields CDR1 SNHLY and CDR2 FYNNEI. V was clipped by 3 bases and J by 4 bases; unmatched bases: 7. DNA for the CDR3: TGTGCCAGCAGTGAGGCCTCTAGCGGGGCGTACGAGCAGTACTTC. It encodes CASSEASSGAYEQYF.

J is TRBJ2-2 and V is TRBV6-1; the D gene is possibly TRBD1 (5 bases). The CDR3 totals 16 residues. Deletions cut 1 base from V and 2 bases from J, with 11 bases between. Germline CDR1 is MNHNS and CDR2 is SASEGT. CDR3 residues: CASSEGAGRNTGELFF. As DNA, the CDR3 is TGTGCCAGCAGTGAAGGGGCAGGGCGCAACACCGGGGAGCTGTTTTTT.

V and J are TRBV6-2 or TRBV6-3 and TRBJ1-5; D gene uncertain. Per germline, CDR1 MNHEY and CDR2 SVGEGT. Trimming pared 2 bases from V and 9 bases from J, leaving 26 bases between. CDR3 length equals 18 residues. CDR3 sequence reads: CASSYTLEEVNLSPPQHF. CDR3 coding DNA: TGTGCCAGCAGTTACACCCTTGAAGAGGTTAACTTAAGTCCGCCCCAGCATTTT.

The chain combines TRBV9 with TRBJ1-6, with D maybe TRBD1 (5 bases). V was clipped by 5 bases and J by 7 bases, with 13 bases between them. In germline, CDR1 is SGDLS, CDR2 YYNGEE. The CDR3 is made up of 14 amino acids. This chain's CDR3 is CASRGTLPNSPLHF. CDR3 nucleotides: TGTGCCAGCAGAGGGACTTTACCAAATTCACCCCTCCACTTT.

The chain links TRBV10-3 to TRBJ1-5; D gene unclear. CDR1 and CDR2 from the germline V gene are ENHRY and SYGVKD. The CDR3 loop spans 13 amino acids. V was clipped by 3 bases and J by 8 bases, with 11 bases between them. CDR3 amino acids: CAISDGPGEPQHF. The CDR3 bases are TGTGCCATCAGTGATGGTCCTGGAGAGCCCCAGCATTTT.